A single sample is the source of the 5 T cell receptor beta chains below, sequenced in a study of shared T cell receptors in the human thymus. The data were produced by immunoSEQ multiplex PCR, yet TCRdb's version contains in-frame clones alone and is incomplete. The repertoire includes about 660,000 clones, 70% to 90% of them detected once, and 0.0094% sits in the top ten. These data also featured in a second study, about human thymus T cells.

Sequencing was done on a sample of thymocytes. The receptor source for this set is a boy in the first two years of life with a congenital heart defect.

The rearrangement uses TRBV5-6 and TRBJ2-7; weak D call: TRBD1 (5 bases). Germline assignment: CDR1 SGHDT and CDR2 YYEEEE. V was pared by 0 bases and J by 3 bases, with 7 bases between. The CDR3 is made up of 13 amino acids. CDR3 residues: CASSLGQYYEQYF. Here the CDR3 DNA reads TGTGCCAGCAGCTTGGGACAGTACTACGAGCAGTACTTC.

This sequence joins TRBV5-1 and TRBJ2-7; tentatively, D is TRBD2 (5 bases). CDR3 length: 12 residues. Germline CDR1 reads SGHRS; CDR2 reads YFSETQ. V was pared by 4 bases and J by 5 bases, with 10 bases between. The CDR3 sequence is CASSLTRDEQYF. The CDR3 DNA follows: TGCGCCAGCAGCCTTACTAGAGACGAGCAGTACTTC.

This clone was detected once. The chain combines TRBV7-9 with TRBJ1-6, with a possible D match to TRBD1 (6 bases). The germline V gene has CDR1 SEHNR and CDR2 FQNEAQ (reference sequence). This CDR3 is 17 amino acids long. Trimming removed 5 bases at V and 2 bases at J, with 16 bases between. The CDR3 protein is CASSQTTGIAYNSPLHF. The CDR3 nucleotides read TGTGCCAGCAGCCAAACAACAGGGATCGCCTATAATTCACCCCTCCACTTT.

This rearrangement joins TRBV5-4 to TRBJ1-1; maybe TRBD1 (5 bases). The V gene lost 1 base and the J gene lost 3 bases, with 10 bases spanning the gap. CDR3 length: 14 amino acids. Germline V gene lookup returns CDR1 SGHNT and CDR2 YYREEE (reference sequence). The CDR3 DNA is TGTGCCAGCAGCTTGTCCAAGGGGCACACTGAAGCTTTCTTT. Amino acid sequence: CASSLSKGHTEAFF.

This clone appeared once. The chain carries TRBV6-4 and TRBJ1-2; D gene uncertain. Trimming removed 9 bases from V and 4 bases from J, with 12 bases in between. Germline CDR1 MRHNA, CDR2 SNTAGT. The CDR3 spans 12 residues. CDR3 sequence: CARQLQFYGYTF. The CDR3 DNA reads as TGTGCCAGACAGCTACAGTTCTATGGCTACACCTTC.